Here is one T cell receptor beta chain with its context. In germline, CDR1 is LNHNV, CDR2 YYDKDF (reference sequence). The CDR3 has 15 amino acids. V was clipped by 0 bases and J by 8 bases, with 16 bases between them. TCRdb analysed the RT-PCR reads with MiXCR anew, one entry per CDR3 protein. The data show more than 600,000 distinct CDR3 sequences, approximately 15% seen once. The sample consisted of memory CD4+ T cells from blood. This receptor was taken from a female donor in good health, serving as a healthy control. The J gene is TRBJ1-2, the V gene TRBV15; D uncertain. CDR3 protein: CATSRDRPGREGYTF. The CDR3 nucleotides are TGTGCCACCAGCAGAGATCGTCCCGGGCGGGAAGGCTACACCTTC.